The clone carrying this T cell receptor beta chain was counted between two and nine times. Its antigen is undetermined. TCR cDNA molecules each carried a unique molecular identifier. From the 5' RACE reads, TCRdb called clonotypes with MiXCR, one entry per CDR3 protein. This table holds about 52,000 distinct CDR3 sequences, 6.5% to 7.5% found once. The length of the CDR3 is 14 residues. The germline CDR1 and CDR2 sequences are MNHNY and SVGAGI (reference sequence). Deletions cut 8 bases from V and 6 bases from J, with 17 bases between. These data originate in a study of spatial heterogeneity in lung cancer. Across the study: Samples came from approximately 65 TRACERx patients with untreated early-stage lung cancer. Follow-up PBMC samples were sequenced when available, at a median of approximately two years after resection.

Notes on the study in general: Ubiquitous expanded tumor TCRs showed up in blood more at resection than follow-up.

Time point of the sample: blood at routine non-recurrence follow-up after resection. Frozen PBMC, nontumor lung or tumor provided whole RNA, which was sequenced unsorted. The chain carries TRBV6-6 and TRBJ1-5, with a weak D call TRBD1 (5 bases). The origin of this receptor is a female donor with early-stage non-small cell lung cancer. The input for sequencing was PBMCs, taken at follow-up. CDR3 bases: TGTGCCAGCCGTAACTCAGGGTTCCCTCAGCCCCAGCATTTT. Amino acid sequence: CASRNSGFPQPQHF.